The 26 T cell receptor beta chains given below trace back to one sample, sequenced in a study of PD-L1 blockade in urothelial cancer. Time point in this sample: peripheral blood 6 weeks after treatment start. Here immunoSEQ multiplex PCR was the method, and the copy in TCRdb shows in-frame clones only, minus some. This sample has more than 60,000 clones, with 88% found just once. The starting material was PBMCs, obtained around atezolizumab (anti-PD-L1) treatment. The receptors originated from a man aged 55 to 69 with urothelial cancer.

V and J are TRBV7-9 and TRBJ1-2; D possibly corresponds to TRBD1 (6 bases). Germline CDR1 is SEHNR and CDR2 is FQNEAQ (reference sequence). The ends were cut back, 5 bases at V and 7 bases at J, with 17 bases in the middle. CDR3 length: 14 residues. The CDR3 bases are TGTGCCAGCAGCGGAACCGGGACATCGGCTGGCTACACCTTC. Translating it yields CASSGTGTSAGYTF.

This chain joins TRBV11-3 and TRBJ2-3, with 10 bases matching TRBD2. The CDR3 has 18 amino acids. The J segment lost 5 bases and the V segment lost 1 base, leaving 12 bases of the junction unmatched. Germline CDR1 is SGHNT and CDR2 is YENEEA. The CDR3 DNA reads TGTGCCAGCAGCTTAGTTTACTCACTAGCGGGGTTGGGAGATACGCAGTATTTT. As protein: CASSLVYSLAGLGDTQYF.

This clone was recorded only once. J is TRBJ2-1 and V is TRBV9, with a weak D call TRBD2 (5 bases). Germline V gene sequence: CDR1 SGDLS, CDR2 YYNGEE. The germline V and J ends were trimmed by 4 bases and 15 bases, with 35 bases remaining between them. This CDR3 comprises 18 residues. The CDR3 DNA reads as TGTGCCAGCAGCCCCTCCCGACCCCGGGCCCCCCTAGCAATGAAACTGTTCTTC. Protein product: CASSPSRPRAPLAMKLFF.

The chain combines TRBV7-3 with TRBJ2-3, with TRBD2 identical over 15 bases. Per the germline V gene, CDR1 is SGHTA and CDR2 is FQGTGA. CDR3 length: 18 residues. The V gene end was trimmed by 5 bases and the J gene end by 5 bases; junction bases not matched to a gene: 11. CDR3 bases: TGTGCCAGCAGCCGGGGGACTAGCGGGGGGCCAAGGCAAGATACGCAGTATTTT. This gives the protein CASSRGTSGGPRQDTQYF.

J is TRBJ2-3 and V is TRBV7-2; no clear D gene. The CDR3 is made up of 12 amino acids. V shed 4 bases and J shed 2 bases, with 4 bases lying between them. Germline CDR1 and CDR2: SGHTA and FQGNSA. The CDR3 coding sequence is TGTGCCAGCAGCTACTACACAGATACGCAGTATTTT. Translated, it gives CASSYYTDTQYF.

The gene calls are TRBV28 and TRBJ2-1; 10 nucleotides align to TRBD2. V was pared by 7 bases and J by 3 bases, with 3 bases of the junction left unmatched. Looked up from germline, CDR1 is MDHEN and CDR2 is SYDVKM. This CDR3 is built from 14 residues. In DNA, the CDR3 is TGTGCCAGCACGCGGACTAGCGGCTACAATGAGCAGTTCTTC. This encodes CASTRTSGYNEQFF.

The V and J genes are TRBV5-1 and TRBJ2-5, with TRBD1 identical over 9 bases. Germline CDR1 SGHRS, CDR2 YFSETQ. CDR3 size: 16 residues. The ends lost 4 bases at V and 1 base at J; junction bases unmatched: 8. In DNA, the CDR3 is TGCGCCAGCAGCACAGCAACAGGGGGCCCCCAAGAGACCCAGTACTTC. This encodes CASSTATGGPQETQYF.

The rearrangement joins TRBV5-5 to TRBJ1-5, with D maybe TRBD1 (5 bases). This CDR3 comprises 14 residues. CDR1 and CDR2 (germline): SGHKS, YYEKEE (reference sequence). The V end was cut by 4 bases, the J end by 6 bases, with 14 bases between. The CDR3 here is CASSTGRGGQPQHF. The CDR3 coding sequence is TGTGCCAGCAGCACAGGCCGCGGTGGTCAGCCCCAGCATTTT.

This clone showed up just once. The rearrangement uses TRBV19 and TRBJ2-7; D is perhaps TRBD2 (5 bases). The germline CDR1 and CDR2 sequences are LNHDA and SQIVND (reference sequence). V was trimmed by 3 bases and J by 6 bases, leaving 12 bases between them. CDR3 length: 13 residues. This CDR3 reads CASSIVGSAEQYF. Written as DNA, the CDR3 is TGTGCCAGTAGTATTGTAGGGAGTGCCGAGCAGTACTTC.

The chain employs TRBV5-1 and TRBJ2-7; tentative D call: TRBD1 (5 bases). The CDR3 sequence is 14 residues long. Trimming shortened V by 2 bases and J by 6 bases, and 15 bases separated the two germline ends. Germline assignment: CDR1 SGHRS and CDR2 YFSETQ. CDR3 loop: CASSFAQGSGEQYF. The CDR3 region has the DNA TGCGCCAGCAGCTTCGCCCAGGGCAGTGGCGAGCAGTACTTC.

The rearrangement joins TRBV4-1 to TRBJ2-5, with TRBD2 identical over 7 bases. J was trimmed by 1 base and V by 3 bases; bases with no gene match: 2. The germline gives CDR1 MGHRA, CDR2 YSYEKL. This CDR3 contains 14 residues. The CDR3 coding sequence is TGCGCCAGCAGCCAGGGGGGGATCCAAGAGACCCAGTACTTC. It translates to CASSQGGIQETQYF.

The rearrangement links TRBV7-6 to TRBJ2-3, with D possibly being TRBD2 (7 bases). Per germline, CDR1 SGHVS and CDR2 FNYEAQ. Trimming shortened V by 5 bases and J by 2 bases, and 14 bases separated the two germline ends. This CDR3 has 15 amino acids. CDR3 DNA sequence: TGTGCCAGCAGCCCGCGGGGGCCCAACACAGATACGCAGTATTTT. This sequence encodes CASSPRGPNTDTQYF.

The chain couples TRBV4-3 to TRBJ2-7; 11 nucleotides align to TRBD2. Germline V CDR1 and CDR2: LGHNA, YSLEER. V trimming: 0 bases; J trimming: 2 bases; junction bases outside the gene matches: 9. This CDR3 spans 18 amino acids. The CDR3 reads CASSQDPLHSGRAYEQYF. In DNA form, the CDR3 reads TGCGCCAGCAGCCAAGATCCTCTTCATAGCGGGAGGGCCTACGAGCAGTACTTC.

The gene calls are TRBV5-6 and TRBJ2-3; 9 nucleotides align to TRBD1. The CDR3 sequence is 15 residues long. CDR1 is SGHDT and CDR2 is YYEEEE in the germline V gene. V shed 6 bases and J 2 bases; nucleotides not matched to a gene: 7. The CDR3 spells CASNGQGSPTDTQYF. CDR3 nucleotides: TGTGCCAGCAACGGACAGGGGTCTCCCACAGATACGCAGTATTTT. The full variable domain, rest sourced from reference TRBV5-6 and TRBJ2-3, is DAGVTQSPTHLIKTRGQQVTLRCSPKSGHDTVSWYQQALGQGPQFIFQYYEEEERQRGNFPDRFSGHQFPNYSSELNVNALLLGDSALYLCASNGQGSPTDTQYFGPGTRLTVL.

The chain uses TRBV5-1 and TRBJ2-1; D might be TRBD2 (7 bases). V was shortened by 6 bases and J by 4 bases, with 17 bases between the two germline ends. Germline V gene sequence: CDR1 SGHRS, CDR2 YFSETQ. The CDR3 length is 15 residues. The CDR3 here is CASTVFGGPYNEQFF. In DNA, the CDR3 is TGCGCCAGCACTGTCTTCGGGGGGCCTTACAATGAGCAGTTCTTC.

The chain links TRBV11-2 to TRBJ2-7, with TRBD1 matching over 7 bases. Germline V gives CDR1 SGHAT, CDR2 FQNNGV. The CDR3 is 15 amino acids. Losses at the gene ends were 1 base for V and 3 bases for J; bases not matched to a gene: 6. CDR3 bases: TGTGCCAGCAGCTTAGGTCTTGGACAGGACTACGAGCAGTACTTC. Translation: CASSLGLGQDYEQYF. Using reference TRBV11-2 and TRBJ2-7 for the parts outside the CDR3, the full variable domain is EAGVAQSPRYKIIEKRQSVAFWCNPISGHATLYWYQQILGQGPKLLIQFQNNGVVDDSQLPKDRFSAERLKGVDSTLKIQPAKLEDSAVYLCASSLGLGQDYEQYFGPGTRLTVT.

The V gene is TRBV5-1, the J gene TRBJ2-5, with D perhaps matching TRBD2 (5 bases). This CDR3 region has 15 residues. Looked up from germline, CDR1 is SGHRS and CDR2 is YFSETQ. V gave up 1 base and J gave up 3 bases, with 13 bases separating them. CDR3 bases: TGCGCCAGCAGCTTGTATGGTAGCGCCAAAGAGACCCAGTACTTC. It yields the protein CASSLYGSAKETQYF.

The CDR3 nucleotides are TGTGCCAGCAGCTTAGCTTGGCAGGGTCAGGACTATGGCTACACCTTC. Translation: CASSLAWQGQDYGYTF. J is TRBJ1-2 and V is TRBV11-3, with D possibly TRBD1 on 5 matching bases. Germline V gene lookup returns CDR1 SGHNT and CDR2 YENEEA. V shed 1 base and J shed 3 bases, with 15 bases lying between them. The CDR3 spans 16 residues.

V gene TRBV5-4 combines with J gene TRBJ1-4, with 7 bases identical to TRBD1. The CDR3 is 15 amino acids. CDR1 and CDR2 (germline): SGHNT, YYREEE (reference sequence). V lost 2 bases to trimming and J lost 4 bases; unmatched junction nucleotides: 5. CDR3 coding DNA: TGTGCCAGCAGCTTACCGGGACAGTTTAATGAAAAACTGTTTTTT. Translation: CASSLPGQFNEKLFF.

The table lists this clone with a few counts. The gene calls are TRBV5-1 and TRBJ2-7; 8 bases match TRBD2. This CDR3 comprises 16 residues. CDR1 is SGHRS, CDR2 YFSETQ, per germline. V lost 4 bases to trimming and J lost 3 bases; unmatched junction nucleotides: 12. The CDR3 nucleotides are TGCGCCAGCAGCCGGCCGACAAGCGGGAGTCTCTACGAGCAGTACTTC. This gives the protein CASSRPTSGSLYEQYF.

V and J are TRBV29-1 and TRBJ2-3; 7 nucleotides line up with TRBD2. The CDR3 length is 14 residues. Trimming at V came to 5 bases and at J to 6 bases, leaving 11 bases not matched to a gene. The germline V gene encodes CDR1 SQVTM and CDR2 ANQGSEA. CDR3 region: CSVRLAAQIDTQYF. In nucleotides, the CDR3 is TGCAGCGTTCGGCTAGCGGCCCAGATCGATACGCAGTATTTT.

The chain joins TRBV11-3 to TRBJ2-2; 7 bases map to TRBD2. After removal of 5 bases from V and 4 bases from J, the junction contained 4 bases not matched to a gene. Germline CDR1 and CDR2: SGHNT and YENEEA. This CDR3 contains 14 residues. The CDR3 spells CASSARLATGELFF. The CDR3 nucleotides read TGTGCCAGCAGCGCCCGACTAGCCACCGGGGAGCTGTTTTTT.

The V call is TRBV9, the J call TRBJ1-1, with a possible D match to TRBD1 (6 bases). The CDR3 is made up of 14 amino acids. From germline, CDR1 is SGDLS and CDR2 YYNGEE. The germline V and J ends were trimmed by 5 bases and 11 bases, with 22 bases remaining between them. The CDR3 region has the DNA TGTGCCAGCAGGGCACAGGGAGGGCGGCCCAGGGCTTTCTTT. Its protein product is CASRAQGGRPRAFF.

V and J are TRBV4-1 and TRBJ1-5; D is possibly TRBD1 (5 bases). Germline CDR1 reads MGHRA; CDR2 reads YSYEKL. CDR3 length equals 16 residues. The ends were cut back, 0 bases at V and 2 bases at J, with 11 bases in the middle. CDR3 DNA sequence: TGCGCCAGCAGCCAAGAAGGGAGGGGTGGCAATCAGCCCCAGCATTTT. It translates to CASSQEGRGGNQPQHF.

This clone occurred once. The gene calls are TRBV6-5 and TRBJ2-1, with TRBD2 identical over 8 bases. The CDR3 has 15 residues. The ends lost 5 bases at V and 2 bases at J; junction bases unmatched: 5. Germline V gene data show CDR1 as MNHEY and CDR2 as SVGAGI. The CDR3 sequence is CASSRREAAYNEQFF. The CDR3 bases are TGTGCCAGCAGTCGGCGGGAGGCTGCCTACAATGAGCAGTTCTTC.

The rearrangement links TRBV9 to TRBJ1-1; possible D gene TRBD1, 5 bases. This CDR3 is built from 13 residues. The ends were cut back, 3 bases at V and 3 bases at J, with 9 bases in the middle. From germline, CDR1 is SGDLS and CDR2 YYNGEE. The CDR3 reads CASSARRDTEAFF. In nucleotides, the CDR3 is TGTGCCAGCAGCGCCCGCAGGGACACTGAAGCTTTCTTT.